A selection of T cell receptor beta chains follows, all from one sample in a study of blood T cell repertoires in COVID-19. Profiling relied on immunoSEQ multiplex PCR, and the TCRdb table lists in-frame clones only, not all of them. The data contain some 100,000 clones, around 90% of them singletons. The material sequenced was peripheral blood. These TCRs come from a woman aged 60 to 75 with acute or convalescent COVID-19. The CDR3 runs from the conserved cysteine through the conserved F or W. Each record gives: clone size, D gene, J gene, V gene, CDR3 protein, CDR3 DNA. A D gene is named only where the DNA matches it firmly. Clone size is shown for a subset of rows, as once, few, many or a class of expanded clone.

abundance: .; d_gene: TRBD2; j_gene: TRBJ2-1; v_gene: TRBV9; CDR3aa: CASSASPHGLAGGRAEQFF; CDR3nt: TGTGCCAGCAGCGCCTCCCCCCACGGACTAGCGGGAGGCCGCGCTGAGCAGTTCTTC
abundance: .; d_gene: .; j_gene: TRBJ1-6; v_gene: TRBV6-1; CDR3aa: CASSEAWANSPLHF; CDR3nt: TGTGCCAGCAGTGAAGCGTGGGCGAATTCACCCCTCCACTTT
abundance: .; d_gene: TRBD2; j_gene: TRBJ2-5; v_gene: TRBV28; CDR3aa: CASRYGLAGAGTQYF; CDR3nt: TGTGCCAGCAGGTACGGACTAGCGGGAGCGGGGACCCAGTACTTC
abundance: .; d_gene: .; j_gene: TRBJ1-1; v_gene: TRBV5-4; CDR3aa: CASSLLSRTEAFF; CDR3nt: TGTGCCAGCAGCTTACTAAGCCGAACTGAAGCTTTCTTT
abundance: .; d_gene: .; j_gene: TRBJ1-6; v_gene: TRBV28; CDR3aa: CASTLYSSYNSPLHF; CDR3nt: TGTGCCAGCACCCTGTATAGCTCCTATAATTCACCCCTCCACTTT
abundance: once; d_gene: .; j_gene: TRBJ1-1; v_gene: TRBV21-1; CDR3aa: CASSKVSGSTEAFF; CDR3nt: TGTGCCAGCAGCAAAGTTTCTGGTAGCACTGAAGCTTTCTTT
abundance: .; d_gene: TRBD2; j_gene: TRBJ2-3; v_gene: TRBV7-7; CDR3aa: CTVGTSASLSTDTQYF; CDR3nt: TGTACGGTGGGGACTAGCGCCTCGTTAAGCACAGATACGCAGTATTTT
abundance: .; d_gene: .; j_gene: TRBJ2-5; v_gene: TRBV28; CDR3aa: CASSLVGTQETQYF; CDR3nt: TGTGCCAGCAGTTTAGTGGGGACACAAGAGACCCAGTACTTC
abundance: .; d_gene: TRBD1; j_gene: TRBJ1-5; v_gene: TRBV27; CDR3aa: CASSSPGTGFKGQHF; CDR3nt: TGTGCCAGCAGTTCCCCCGGGACAGGGTTCAAGGGCCAGCATTTT
abundance: .; d_gene: .; j_gene: TRBJ1-6; v_gene: TRBV18; CDR3aa: CASSRGEGRGAYNSPLHF; CDR3nt: TGTGCCAGCTCCCGGGGGGAGGGAAGGGGCGCCTATAATTCACCCCTCCACTTT
abundance: few; d_gene: TRBD2; j_gene: TRBJ2-1; v_gene: TRBV28; CDR3aa: CASSPGLASVEQFF; CDR3nt: TGTGCCAGCAGCCCGGGACTAGCGTCCGTTGAGCAGTTCTTC
abundance: .; d_gene: .; j_gene: TRBJ1-4; v_gene: TRBV9; CDR3aa: CASSRQSLGEKLFF; CDR3nt: TGTGCCAGCAGCAGACAGTCCCTGGGGGAAAAACTGTTTTTT
abundance: .; d_gene: .; j_gene: TRBJ1-4; v_gene: TRBV15; CDR3aa: CATSTTATNEKLFF; CDR3nt: TGTGCCACCAGCACGACAGCGACTAATGAAAAACTGTTTTTT
abundance: .; d_gene: .; j_gene: TRBJ2-1; v_gene: TRBV24-1; CDR3aa: CATSDRTVAGGNEQFF; CDR3nt: TGTGCCACCAGTGATCGTACGGTAGCTGGAGGCAATGAGCAGTTCTTC
abundance: .; d_gene: .; j_gene: TRBJ2-5; v_gene: TRBV7-3; CDR3aa: CASSLGRIETQYF; CDR3nt: TGTGCCAGCAGCTTAGGGCGAATAGAGACCCAGTACTTC